Described below is a single T cell receptor beta chain sequence and its context. Its antigen is undetermined. Both 60 Vbeta primers and 13 Jbeta primers went into the PCR. Clones were sequenced by immunoSEQ multiplex PCR, and TCRdb holds only the in-frame ones, with some missing. This sample has fewer than 130,000 clones, with about 83% found just once. The record originates from a study of cytomegalovirus exposure and HLA in healthy donors. Findings and caveats of the study: A later analysis found common viral pathogens apparently linked to several of the most significant clusters. HLA restriction was apparent for most CMV-associated TCR beta chains in a later analysis. Presence/absence comparisons presumed near-even sequencing depth among donors. Within an earlier analysis, most TCR beta V segments proved productive either about 90% or about 30% of the time.

The CDR3 sequence is 15 residues long. The germline V and J ends were trimmed by 6 bases and 6 bases, with 18 bases remaining between them. Per the germline V gene, CDR1 is SGHTA and CDR2 is FQGNSA. The sequenced sample was PBMCs. This TCR derives from a female donor in good health and CMV-seropositive. This sequence joins TRBV7-2 and TRBJ2-1; D is uncertain. CDR3 sequence (DNA): TGTGCCAGCAGTCTCCCGGTCTGGTCAAGCAATGAGCAGTTCTTC. Amino acid sequence: CASSLPVWSSNEQFF.